This TCR beta chain derives from a study of blood T cell repertoires in COVID-19. Looked up from germline, CDR1 is LGHNT and CDR2 is FRNRAP. J was trimmed by 5 bases and V by 9 bases; bases with no gene match: 9. The CDR3 contains 14 residues. Measured with immunoSEQ multiplex PCR; TCRdb has only the in-frame clones, and not every one. The sample contains a few hundred thousand clones, around 89% of which appear only once. The source of this sequence is a woman aged 60-70 years in a cohort exposed to, infected with or recovered from COVID-19 (not recorded which). Source material: PBMCs or T cells enriched from blood (not recorded which). The V gene is TRBV12-5, the J gene TRBJ1-1, with 10 bases matching TRBD1. CDR3: CASSRQGARTEAFF. The CDR3 bases are TGTGCTAGCTCTAGACAGGGGGCGCGGACTGAAGCTTTCTTT. Drawing the rest from reference TRBV12-5 and TRBJ1-1, the complete variable domain is DARVTQTPRHKVTEMGQEVTMRCQPILGHNTVFWYRQTMMQGLELLAYFRNRAPLDDSGMPKDRFSAEMPDATLATLKIQPSEPRDSAVYFCASSRQGARTEAFFGQGTRLTVV.